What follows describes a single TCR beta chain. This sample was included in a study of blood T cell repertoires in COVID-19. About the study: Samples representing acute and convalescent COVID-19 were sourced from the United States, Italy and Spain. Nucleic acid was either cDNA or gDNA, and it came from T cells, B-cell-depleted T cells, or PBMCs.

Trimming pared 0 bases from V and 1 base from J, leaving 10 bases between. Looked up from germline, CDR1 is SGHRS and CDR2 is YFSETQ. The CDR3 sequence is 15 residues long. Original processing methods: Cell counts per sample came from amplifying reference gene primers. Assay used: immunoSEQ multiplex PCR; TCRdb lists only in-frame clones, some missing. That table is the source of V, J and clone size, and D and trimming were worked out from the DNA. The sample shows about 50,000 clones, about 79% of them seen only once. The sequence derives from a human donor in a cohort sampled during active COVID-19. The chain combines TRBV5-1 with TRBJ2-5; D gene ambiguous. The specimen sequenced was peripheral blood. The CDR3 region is CASSLGAIVQETQYF. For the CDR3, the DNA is TGCGCCAGCAGCTTGGGAGCGATCGTCCAAGAGACCCAGTACTTC.